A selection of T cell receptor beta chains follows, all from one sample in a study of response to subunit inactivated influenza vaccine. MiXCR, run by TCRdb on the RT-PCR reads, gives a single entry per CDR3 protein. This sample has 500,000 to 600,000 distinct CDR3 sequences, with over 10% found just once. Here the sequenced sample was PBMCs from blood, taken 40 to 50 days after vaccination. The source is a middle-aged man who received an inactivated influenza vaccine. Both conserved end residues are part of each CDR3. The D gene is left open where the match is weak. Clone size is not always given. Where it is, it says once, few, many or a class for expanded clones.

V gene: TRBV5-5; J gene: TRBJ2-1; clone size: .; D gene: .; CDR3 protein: CASSLGGTQNEQFF; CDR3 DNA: TGTGCCAGCAGCTTGGGTGGGACTCAGAATGAGCAGTTCTTC
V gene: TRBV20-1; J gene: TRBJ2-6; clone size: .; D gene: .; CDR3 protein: CSARPGHVFSGANVLTF; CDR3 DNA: TGCAGTGCTAGACCGGGACATGTGTTCTCTGGGGCCAACGTCCTGACTTTC
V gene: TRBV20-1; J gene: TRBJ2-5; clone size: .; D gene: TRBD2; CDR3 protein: CSAIGTSGDSQETQYF; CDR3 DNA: TGCAGTGCAATCGGGACTAGCGGGGACTCTCAAGAGACCCAGTACTTC
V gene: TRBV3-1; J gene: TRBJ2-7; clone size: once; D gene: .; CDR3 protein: CASSQVDYEQYF; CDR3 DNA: TGTGCCAGCAGCCAGGTAGACTACGAGCAGTACTTC
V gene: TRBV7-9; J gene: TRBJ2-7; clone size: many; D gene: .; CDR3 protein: CASSLANRRYEQYF; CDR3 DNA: TGTGCCAGCAGCTTAGCAAACAGGCGTTACGAGCAGTACTTC
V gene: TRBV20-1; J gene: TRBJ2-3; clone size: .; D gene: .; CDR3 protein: CSARGWGADTQYF; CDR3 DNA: TGCAGTGCTAGAGGCTGGGGGGCAGATACGCAGTATTTT
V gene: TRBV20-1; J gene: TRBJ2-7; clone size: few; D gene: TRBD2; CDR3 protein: CSATTSGEVHEQYF; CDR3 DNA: TGCAGTGCAACCACTAGCGGGGAAGTCCACGAGCAGTACTTC
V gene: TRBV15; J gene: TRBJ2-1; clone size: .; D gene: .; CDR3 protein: CATSSREGNEQFF; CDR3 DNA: TGTGCCACCAGCAGCCGAGAGGGTAACGAGCAGTTCTTC
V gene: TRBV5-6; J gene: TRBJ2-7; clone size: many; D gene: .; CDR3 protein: CASSLGGRGAYEQYF; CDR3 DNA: TGTGCCAGCAGCTTGGGCGGCAGGGGGGCCTACGAGCAGTACTTC
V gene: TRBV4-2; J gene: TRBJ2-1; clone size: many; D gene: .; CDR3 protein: CASSQDPASVYEQFF; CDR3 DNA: TGTGCCAGCAGCCAAGATCCGGCTAGCGTCTATGAGCAGTTCTTC
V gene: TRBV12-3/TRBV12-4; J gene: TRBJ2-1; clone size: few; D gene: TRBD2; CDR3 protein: CASSQKRDPFGEQFF; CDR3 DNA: TGTGCCAGCAGCCAGAAGCGGGACCCTTTTGGTGAGCAGTTCTTC
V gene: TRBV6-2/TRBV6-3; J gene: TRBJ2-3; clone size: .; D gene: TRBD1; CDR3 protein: CASSSPGQGRTDTQYF; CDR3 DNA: TGTGCCAGCAGTTCCCCGGGACAGGGACGCACAGATACGCAGTATTTT
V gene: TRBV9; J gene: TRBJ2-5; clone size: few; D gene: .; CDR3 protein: CASSVAAGQETQYF; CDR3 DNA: TGTGCCAGCAGCGTAGCGGCAGGACAAGAGACCCAGTACTTC
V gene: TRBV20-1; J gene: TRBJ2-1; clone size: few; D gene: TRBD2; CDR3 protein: CSARDFKLAGDEQFF; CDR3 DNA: TGCAGTGCTAGAGATTTTAAACTAGCGGGCGATGAGCAGTTCTTC
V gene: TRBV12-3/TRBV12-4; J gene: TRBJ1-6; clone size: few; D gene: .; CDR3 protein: CASSFFPGNYSPLHF; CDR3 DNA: TGTGCCAGCAGTTTCTTTCCCGGGAACTATTCACCCCTCCACTTT
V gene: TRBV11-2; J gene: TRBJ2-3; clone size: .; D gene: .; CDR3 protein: CASSLGQGAGTDTQYF; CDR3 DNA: TGTGCCAGCAGCTTAGGGCAGGGAGCGGGCACAGATACGCAGTATTTT
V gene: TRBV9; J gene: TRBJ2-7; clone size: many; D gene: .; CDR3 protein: CASSAGYEQYF; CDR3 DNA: TGTGCCAGCAGCGCCGGCTACGAGCAGTACTTC
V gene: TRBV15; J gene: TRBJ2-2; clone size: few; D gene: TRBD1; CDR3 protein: CATSNFRDRLGGELFF; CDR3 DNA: TGTGCCACCAGCAACTTCCGGGACAGGTTAGGCGGGGAGCTGTTTTTT
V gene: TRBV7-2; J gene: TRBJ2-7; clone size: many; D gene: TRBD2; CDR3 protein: CASSLAGSGNYEQYF; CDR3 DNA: TGTGCCAGCAGCTTAGCTGGTAGCGGGAACTACGAGCAGTACTTC
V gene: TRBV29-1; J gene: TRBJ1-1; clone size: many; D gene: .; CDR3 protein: CSVAGSADTEAFF; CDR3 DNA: TGCAGCGTGGCAGGGAGCGCGGACACTGAAGCTTTCTTT
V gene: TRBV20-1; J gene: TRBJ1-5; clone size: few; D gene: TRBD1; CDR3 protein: CSAGTGGQPQHF; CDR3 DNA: TGCAGTGCTGGGACAGGGGGACAGCCCCAGCATTTT
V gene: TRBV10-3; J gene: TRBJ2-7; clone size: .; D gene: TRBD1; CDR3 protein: CAISVSRDRGLKWQYF; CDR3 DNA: TGTGCCATCAGCGTATCCCGGGACAGGGGGTTAAAATGGCAGTACTTC
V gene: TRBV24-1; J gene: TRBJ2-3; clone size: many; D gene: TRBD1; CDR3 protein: CATSGGTGRWTDTQYF; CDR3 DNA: TGTGCCACCAGTGGTGGGACAGGGAGATGGACAGATACGCAGTATTTT
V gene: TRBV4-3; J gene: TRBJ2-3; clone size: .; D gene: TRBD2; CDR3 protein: CASSLRTYSGVGTDTQYF; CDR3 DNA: TGCGCCAGCAGCCTACGAACCTATAGCGGGGTTGGCACAGATACGCAGTATTTT
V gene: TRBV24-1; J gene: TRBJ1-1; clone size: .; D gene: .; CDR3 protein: CATSDSGANTEAFF; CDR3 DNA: TGTGCCACCAGTGATTCGGGGGCGAACACTGAAGCTTTCTTT
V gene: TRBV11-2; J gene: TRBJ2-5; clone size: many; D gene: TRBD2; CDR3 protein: CASSPGLAGEPRQETQYF; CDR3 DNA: TGTGCCAGCAGCCCCGGACTAGCGGGAGAGCCCCGCCAAGAGACCCAGTACTTC
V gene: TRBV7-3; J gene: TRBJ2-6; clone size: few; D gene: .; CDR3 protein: CASSLLGVGANVLTF; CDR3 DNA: TGTGCCAGCAGCTTACTGGGAGTTGGGGCCAACGTCCTGACTTTC
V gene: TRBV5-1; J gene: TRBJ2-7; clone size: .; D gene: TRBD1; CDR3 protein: CASSLERQGAYEQYF; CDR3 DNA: TGCGCCAGCAGCTTGGAGCGGCAGGGGGCCTACGAGCAGTACTTC
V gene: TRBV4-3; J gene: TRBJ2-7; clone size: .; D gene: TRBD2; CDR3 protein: CASSQEAQLAFPYEQYF; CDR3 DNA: TGCGCCAGCAGCCAAGAGGCCCAACTAGCGTTCCCCTACGAGCAGTACTTC
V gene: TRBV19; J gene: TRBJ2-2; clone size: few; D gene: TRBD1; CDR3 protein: CASSPNGGYRGQTGELFF; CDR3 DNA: TGTGCCAGTAGTCCAAATGGGGGATACAGGGGGCAAACCGGGGAGCTGTTTTTT
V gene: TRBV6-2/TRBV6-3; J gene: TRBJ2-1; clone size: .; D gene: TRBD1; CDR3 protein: CASSPGQGMGNEQFF; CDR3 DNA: TGTGCCAGCAGCCCCGGACAGGGGATGGGGAATGAGCAGTTCTTC
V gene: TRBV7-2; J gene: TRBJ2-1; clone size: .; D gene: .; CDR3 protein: CASSSALGPPYNEQFF; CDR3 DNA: TGTGCCAGCAGCTCCGCACTGGGGCCCCCCTACAATGAGCAGTTCTTC
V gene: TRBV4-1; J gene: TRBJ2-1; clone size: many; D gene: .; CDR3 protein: CASSPSLLARRKAYNEQFF; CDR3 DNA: TGCGCCAGCAGCCCCTCCCTATTGGCCCGGCGGAAGGCGTACAATGAGCAGTTCTTC
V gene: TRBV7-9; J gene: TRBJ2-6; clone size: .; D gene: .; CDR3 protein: CASSPPWGTGANVLTF; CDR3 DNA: TGTGCCAGCAGCCCCCCCTGGGGTACTGGGGCCAACGTCCTGACTTTC
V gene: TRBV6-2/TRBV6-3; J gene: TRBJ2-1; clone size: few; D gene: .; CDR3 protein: CASVSYVFEQFF; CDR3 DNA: TGTGCCAGCGTTAGCTATGTGTTTGAGCAGTTCTTC
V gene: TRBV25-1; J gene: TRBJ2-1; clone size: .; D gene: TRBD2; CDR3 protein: CASSASGGPDYNEQFF; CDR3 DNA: TGTGCCAGCAGTGCGTCGGGAGGGCCGGATTACAATGAGCAGTTCTTC
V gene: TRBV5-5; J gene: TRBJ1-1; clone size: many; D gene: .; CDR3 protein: CASSLFQGLMNTEAFF; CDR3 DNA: TGTGCCAGCAGCTTGTTTCAGGGCCTGATGAACACTGAAGCTTTCTTT
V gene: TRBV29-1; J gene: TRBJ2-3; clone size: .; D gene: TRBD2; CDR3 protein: CSVRRGGTDTQYF; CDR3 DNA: TGCAGCGTCCGCCGGGGGGGCACAGATACGCAGTATTTT
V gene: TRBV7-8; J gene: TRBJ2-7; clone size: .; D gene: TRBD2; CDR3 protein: CASSSFSGSSYEQYF; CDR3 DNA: TGTGCCAGCAGCTCATTTAGCGGGAGCTCCTACGAGCAGTACTTC
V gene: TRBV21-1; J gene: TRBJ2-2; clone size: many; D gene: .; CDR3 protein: CASPQPGQTNTGELFF; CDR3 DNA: TGTGCCAGTCCGCAACCGGGACAGACGAACACCGGGGAGCTGTTTTTT
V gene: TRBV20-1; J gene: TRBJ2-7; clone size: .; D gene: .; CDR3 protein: CSASSWRSYEQYF; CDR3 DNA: TGCAGTGCTTCTAGCTGGCGCTCCTACGAGCAGTACTTC
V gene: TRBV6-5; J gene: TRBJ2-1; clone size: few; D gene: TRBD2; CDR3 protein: CASSYGSGTSGSDEQFF; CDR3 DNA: TGTGCCAGCAGTTACGGGTCCGGGACTAGCGGGAGTGATGAGCAGTTCTTC
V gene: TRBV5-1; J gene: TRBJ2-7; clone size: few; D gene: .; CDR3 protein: CASSLVGATYEQYF; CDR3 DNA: TGCGCCAGCAGCTTGGTGGGAGCGACCTACGAGCAGTACTTC
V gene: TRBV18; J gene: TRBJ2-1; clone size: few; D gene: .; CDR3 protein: CASSPPIGGWSSYNEQFF; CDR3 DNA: TGTGCCAGCTCACCACCGATCGGGGGCTGGAGCTCCTACAATGAGCAGTTCTTC
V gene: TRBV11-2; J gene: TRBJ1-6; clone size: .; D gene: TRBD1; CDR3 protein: CASSLERTGGYSPLHF; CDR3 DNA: TGTGCCAGCAGCTTAGAAAGGACAGGGGGCTATTCACCCCTCCACTTT
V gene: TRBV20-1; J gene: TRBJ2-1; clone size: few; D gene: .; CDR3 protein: CSAIGGGTHNEQFF; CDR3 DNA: TGCAGTGCTATTGGGGGAGGTACCCACAATGAGCAGTTCTTC
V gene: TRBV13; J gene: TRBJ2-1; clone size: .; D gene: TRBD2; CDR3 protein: CASSLGQLAETYNEQFF; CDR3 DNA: TGTGCCAGCAGCTTAGGCCAACTAGCGGAGACCTACAATGAGCAGTTCTTC